This entry is about one T cell receptor (beta chain). Its specificity is unknown. The study enrolled healthy HIV-negative adults without recent acute infections or vaccinations as donors. Caucasian adults living in Nashville, Tennessee, provided all samples. The repertoire was sequenced with immunoSEQ multiplex PCR; TCRdb's copy has only in-frame clones and lacks some. In the table there are hundreds of thousands of clones, roughly 79% of which are singletons. This record comes from a study of shared clonotypes between healthy human individuals. Study-level points and caveats: The sampled material consisted only of blood, and tissue repertoires are likely to differ.

The source material was PBMCs. This TCR derives from a woman between 40 and 55 years old in good health. Some clones in this sample may be carry-over from other donors' samples.

In nucleotides, the CDR3 is TGCGCCAGCAGCTTGATTCAGGGCCCTGAAGCTTTCTTT. It yields the protein CASSLIQGPEAFF. V gene TRBV5-1 combines with J gene TRBJ1-1; the D gene is possibly TRBD1 (5 bases). V was cut by 1 base and J by 6 bases, with 10 bases left in between. The CDR3 covers 13 residues. CDR1 is SGHRS, CDR2 YFSETQ, per germline.